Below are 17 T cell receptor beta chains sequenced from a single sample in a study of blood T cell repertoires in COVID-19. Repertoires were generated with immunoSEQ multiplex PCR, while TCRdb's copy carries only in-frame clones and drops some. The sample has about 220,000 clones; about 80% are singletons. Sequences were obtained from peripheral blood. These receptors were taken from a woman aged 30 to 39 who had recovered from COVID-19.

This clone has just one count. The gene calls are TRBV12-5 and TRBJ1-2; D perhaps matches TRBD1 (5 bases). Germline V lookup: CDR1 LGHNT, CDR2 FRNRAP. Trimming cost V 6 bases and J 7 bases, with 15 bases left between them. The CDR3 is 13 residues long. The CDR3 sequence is CASGTRGVRGYTF. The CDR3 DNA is TGTGCTAGTGGCACCCGGGGGGTACGTGGCTACACCTTC. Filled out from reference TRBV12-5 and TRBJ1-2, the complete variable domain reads DARVTQTPRHKVTEMGQEVTMRCQPILGHNTVFWYRQTMMQGLELLAYFRNRAPLDDSGMPKDRFSAEMPDATLATLKIQPSEPRDSAVYFCASGTRGVRGYTFGSGTRLTVV.

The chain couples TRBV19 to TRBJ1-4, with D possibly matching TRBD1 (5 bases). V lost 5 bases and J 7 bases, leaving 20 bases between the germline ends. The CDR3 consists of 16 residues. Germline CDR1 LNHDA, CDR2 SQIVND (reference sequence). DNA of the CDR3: TGTGCCAGTAGTCCTCCAGACAGCCTGTACGGTGAAAAACTGTTTTTT. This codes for CASSPPDSLYGEKLFF.

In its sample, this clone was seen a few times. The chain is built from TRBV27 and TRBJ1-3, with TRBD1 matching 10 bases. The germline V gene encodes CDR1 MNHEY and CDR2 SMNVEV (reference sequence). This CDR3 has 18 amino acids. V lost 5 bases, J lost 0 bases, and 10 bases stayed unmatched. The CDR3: CASSGYGTGAYSGNTIYF. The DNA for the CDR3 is TGTGCCAGCAGTGGCTATGGGACAGGGGCGTACTCTGGAAACACCATATATTTT.

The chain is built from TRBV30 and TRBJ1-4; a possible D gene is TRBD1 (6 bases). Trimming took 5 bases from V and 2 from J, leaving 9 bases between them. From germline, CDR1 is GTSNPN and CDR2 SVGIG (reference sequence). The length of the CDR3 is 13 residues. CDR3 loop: CAWAGVTNEKLFF. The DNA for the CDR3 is TGTGCCTGGGCAGGGGTGACTAATGAAAAACTGTTTTTT.

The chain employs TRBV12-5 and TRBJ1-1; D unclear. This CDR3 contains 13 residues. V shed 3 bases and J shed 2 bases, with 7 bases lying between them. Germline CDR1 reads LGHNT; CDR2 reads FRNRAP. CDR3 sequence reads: CASGLGLNTEAFF. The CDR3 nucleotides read TGTGCTAGTGGTTTAGGACTAAACACTGAAGCTTTCTTT.

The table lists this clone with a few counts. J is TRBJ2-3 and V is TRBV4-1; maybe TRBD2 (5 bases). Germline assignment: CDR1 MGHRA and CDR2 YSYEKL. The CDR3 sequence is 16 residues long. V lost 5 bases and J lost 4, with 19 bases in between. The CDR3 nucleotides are TGCGCCAGCAGCACCACTAGACTCCCAGGAGCAGATACGCAGTATTTT. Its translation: CASSTTRLPGADTQYF.

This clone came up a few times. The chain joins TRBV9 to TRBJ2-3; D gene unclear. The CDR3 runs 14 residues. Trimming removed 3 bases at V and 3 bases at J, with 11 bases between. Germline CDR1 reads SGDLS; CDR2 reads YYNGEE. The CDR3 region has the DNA TGTGCCAGCAGCGCAGGTTCTGGGACAGATACGCAGTATTTT. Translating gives CASSAGSGTDTQYF. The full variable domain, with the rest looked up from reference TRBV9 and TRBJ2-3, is DSGVTQTPKHLITATGQRVTLRCSPRSGDLSVYWYQQSLDQGLQFLIQYYNGEERAKGNILERFSAQQFPDLHSELNLSSLELGDSALYFCASSAGSGTDTQYFGPGTRLTVL.

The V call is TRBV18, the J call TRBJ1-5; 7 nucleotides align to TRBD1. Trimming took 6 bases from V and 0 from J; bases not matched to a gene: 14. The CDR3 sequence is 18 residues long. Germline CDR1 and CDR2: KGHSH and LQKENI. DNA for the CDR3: TGTGCCAGCTCGCAAGACAGGGCATGGGCCTATAGCAATCAGCCCCAGCATTTT. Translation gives CASSQDRAWAYSNQPQHF.

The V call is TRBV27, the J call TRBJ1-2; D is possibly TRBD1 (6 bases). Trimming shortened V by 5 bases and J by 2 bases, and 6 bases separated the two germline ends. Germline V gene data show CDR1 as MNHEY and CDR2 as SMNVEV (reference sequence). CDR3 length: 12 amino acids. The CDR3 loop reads CASSTGNYGYTF. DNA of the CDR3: TGTGCCAGCAGTACAGGGAACTATGGCTACACCTTC.

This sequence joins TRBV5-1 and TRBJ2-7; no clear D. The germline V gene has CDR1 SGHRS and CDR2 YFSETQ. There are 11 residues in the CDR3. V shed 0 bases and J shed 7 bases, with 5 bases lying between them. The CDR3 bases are TGCGCCAGCAGCTTGGCCGAGGAGCAGTACTTC. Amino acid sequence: CASSLAEEQYF.

The CDR3 here is CSTPTGDYGYTF. DNA of the CDR3: TGCAGCACTCCAACAGGAGACTATGGCTACACCTTC. The genes are TRBV29-1 and TRBJ1-2; tentatively, D is TRBD1 (5 bases). Germline V gene data show CDR1 as SQVTM and CDR2 as ANQGSEA. The V gene lost 8 bases and the J gene lost 3 bases, with 13 bases spanning the gap. The CDR3 spans 12 residues.

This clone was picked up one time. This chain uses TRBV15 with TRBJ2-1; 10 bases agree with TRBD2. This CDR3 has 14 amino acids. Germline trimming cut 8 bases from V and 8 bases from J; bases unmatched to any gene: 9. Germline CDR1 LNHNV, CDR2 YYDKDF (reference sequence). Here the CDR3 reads CATAPSGSWDEQFF. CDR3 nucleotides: TGTGCCACCGCGCCTAGCGGGAGTTGGGATGAGCAGTTCTTC.

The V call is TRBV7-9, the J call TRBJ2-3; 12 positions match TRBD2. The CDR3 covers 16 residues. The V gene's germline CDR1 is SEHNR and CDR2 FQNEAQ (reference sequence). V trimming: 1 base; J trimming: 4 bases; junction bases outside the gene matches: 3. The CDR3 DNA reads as TGTGCCAGCAGCTTAGGGGCTAGCGGGAGGGCAGATACGCAGTATTTT. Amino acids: CASSLGASGRADTQYF.

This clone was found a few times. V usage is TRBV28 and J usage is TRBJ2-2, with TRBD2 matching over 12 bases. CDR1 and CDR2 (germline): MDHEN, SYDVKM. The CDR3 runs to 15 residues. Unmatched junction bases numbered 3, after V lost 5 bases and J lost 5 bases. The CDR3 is CASSAGTSGTGELFF. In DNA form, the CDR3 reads TGTGCCAGCAGTGCCGGGACTAGCGGGACCGGGGAGCTGTTTTTT.

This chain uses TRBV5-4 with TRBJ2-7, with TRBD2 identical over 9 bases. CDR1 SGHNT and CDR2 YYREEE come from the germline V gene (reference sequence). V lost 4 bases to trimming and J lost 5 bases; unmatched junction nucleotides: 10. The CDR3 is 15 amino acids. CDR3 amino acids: CASSRTSAKGHEQYF. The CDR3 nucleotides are TGTGCCAGCAGCAGGACTAGCGCCAAGGGACACGAGCAGTACTTC.

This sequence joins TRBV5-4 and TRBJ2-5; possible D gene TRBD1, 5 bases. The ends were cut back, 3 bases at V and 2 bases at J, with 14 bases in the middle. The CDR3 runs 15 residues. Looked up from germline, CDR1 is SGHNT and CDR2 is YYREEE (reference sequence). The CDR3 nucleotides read TGTGCCAGCAGCTCCGCGAAGGGGAAGCAAGAGACCCAGTACTTC. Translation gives CASSSAKGKQETQYF.

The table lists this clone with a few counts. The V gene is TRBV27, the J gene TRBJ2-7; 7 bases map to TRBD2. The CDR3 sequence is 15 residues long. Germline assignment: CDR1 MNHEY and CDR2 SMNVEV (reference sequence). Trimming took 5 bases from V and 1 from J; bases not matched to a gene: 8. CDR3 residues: CASSPALAASYEQYF. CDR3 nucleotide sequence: TGTGCCAGCAGTCCCGCTCTAGCGGCATCCTACGAGCAGTACTTC.